The clone carrying this TCR beta chain showed up just a few times. TCRdb independently ran MiXCR on the RACE reads; one entry per CDR3 protein. This sample yields 200,000 to 300,000 distinct CDR3 sequences, of which about 8.6% are seen a single time; 2% to 3% belongs to the top ten. The CDR3 has 20 amino acids. Looked up from germline, CDR1 is MDHEN and CDR2 is SYDVKM. The V segment lost 5 bases and the J segment 1 base; nucleotides outside the gene matches: 21. The data were obtained in a study of human T cells and chemical hapten exposure. Time point described: pre-sensitization, week 0. Sample treatment: therapeutic diphenylcyclopropenone sensitization with weekly scalp DPC.

The sequence was obtained from a middle-aged woman with alopecia areata. Some clones in this sample may be carry-over from other donors' samples. The chain is built from TRBV28 and TRBJ1-1, with 8 bases matching TRBD1. Sequenced material: whole blood, taken in connection with sensitization to the hapten diphenylcyclopropenone (DPC). In DNA, the CDR3 is TGTGCCAGCAGTCCAATAAACTACCGGACAGGGCGTTTATCGAACACTGAAGCTTTCTTT. It specifies CASSPINYRTGRLSNTEAFF.